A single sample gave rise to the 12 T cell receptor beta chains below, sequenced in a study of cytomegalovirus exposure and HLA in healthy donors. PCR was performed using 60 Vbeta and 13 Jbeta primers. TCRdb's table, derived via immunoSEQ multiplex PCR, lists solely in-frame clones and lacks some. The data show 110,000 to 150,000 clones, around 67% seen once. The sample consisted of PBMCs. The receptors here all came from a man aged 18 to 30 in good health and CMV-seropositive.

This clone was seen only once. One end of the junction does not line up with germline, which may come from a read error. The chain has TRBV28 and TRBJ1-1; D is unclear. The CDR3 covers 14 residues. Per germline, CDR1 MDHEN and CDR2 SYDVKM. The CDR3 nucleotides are TGTGCCACTCTTGGAGCGGGTAAGAACACTAAAGCTTTCTTT. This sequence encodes CATLGAGKNTKAFF.

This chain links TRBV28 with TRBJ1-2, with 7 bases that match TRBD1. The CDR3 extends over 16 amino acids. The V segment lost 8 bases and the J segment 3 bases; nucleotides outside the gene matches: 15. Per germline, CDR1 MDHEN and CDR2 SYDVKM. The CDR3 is CASSITLGTADYGYTF. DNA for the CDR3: TGTGCCAGCTCAATCACTCTCGGGACAGCAGACTATGGCTACACCTTC.

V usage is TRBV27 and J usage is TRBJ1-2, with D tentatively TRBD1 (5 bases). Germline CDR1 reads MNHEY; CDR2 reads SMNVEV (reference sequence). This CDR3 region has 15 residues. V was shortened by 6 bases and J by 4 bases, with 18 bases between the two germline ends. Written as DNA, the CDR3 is TGTGCCAGCAGCGTAGGAGGAGGGACCTCCTATGGCTACACCTTC. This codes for CASSVGGGTSYGYTF.

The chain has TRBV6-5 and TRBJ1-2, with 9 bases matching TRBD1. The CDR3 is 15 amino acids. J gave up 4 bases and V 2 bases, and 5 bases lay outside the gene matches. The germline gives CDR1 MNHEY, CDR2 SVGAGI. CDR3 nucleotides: TGTGCCAGCAGTTACGAACAGGGGGCGGGCTATGGCTACACCTTC. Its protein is CASSYEQGAGYGYTF.

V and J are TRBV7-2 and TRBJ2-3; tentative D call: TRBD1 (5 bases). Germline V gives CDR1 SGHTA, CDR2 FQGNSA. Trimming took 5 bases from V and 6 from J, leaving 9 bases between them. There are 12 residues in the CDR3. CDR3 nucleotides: TGTGCCAGCAGCCCCCCAGGGGATACGCAGTATTTT. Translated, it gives CASSPPGDTQYF.

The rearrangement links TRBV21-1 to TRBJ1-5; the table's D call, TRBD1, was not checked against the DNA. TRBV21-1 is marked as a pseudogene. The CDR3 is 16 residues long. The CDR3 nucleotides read TGTGCCAGCAGCAAAGTATGGACAGGGCAAGGTCAGCCCCAGCATTTT. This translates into CASSKVWTGQGQPQHF.

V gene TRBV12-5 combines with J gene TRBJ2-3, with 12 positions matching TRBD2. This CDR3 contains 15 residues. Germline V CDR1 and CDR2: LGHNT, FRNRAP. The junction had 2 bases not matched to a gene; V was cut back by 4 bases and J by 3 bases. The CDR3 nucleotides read TGTGCTAGTGGTTCCGGGACTAGCGGGACAGATACGCAGTATTTT. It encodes CASGSGTSGTDTQYF.

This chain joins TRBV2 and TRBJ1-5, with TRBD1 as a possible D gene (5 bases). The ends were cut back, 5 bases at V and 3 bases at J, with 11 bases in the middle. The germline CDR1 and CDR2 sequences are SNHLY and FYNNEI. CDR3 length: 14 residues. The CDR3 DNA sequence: TGTGCCAGCAGTACCCAGGGTGCCAATCAGCCCCAGCATTTT. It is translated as CASSTQGANQPQHF.

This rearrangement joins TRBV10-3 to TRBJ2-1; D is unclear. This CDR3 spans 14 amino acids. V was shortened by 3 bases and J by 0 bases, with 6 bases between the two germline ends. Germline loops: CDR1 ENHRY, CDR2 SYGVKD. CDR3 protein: CAISEDSSYNEQFF. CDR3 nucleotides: TGTGCCATCAGTGAAGACTCCTCCTACAATGAGCAGTTCTTC.

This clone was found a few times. As DNA, the CDR3 is TGTGCCATCAGTGAGGGACCTAGCGGGGGGTACACAGATACGCAGTATTTT. Amino acid sequence: CAISEGPSGGYTDTQYF. The V call is TRBV10-3, the J call TRBJ2-3; 11 positions agree with TRBD2. The ends lost 2 bases at V and 2 bases at J; junction bases unmatched: 6. This CDR3 comprises 17 residues. The germline CDR1 and CDR2 sequences are ENHRY and SYGVKD.

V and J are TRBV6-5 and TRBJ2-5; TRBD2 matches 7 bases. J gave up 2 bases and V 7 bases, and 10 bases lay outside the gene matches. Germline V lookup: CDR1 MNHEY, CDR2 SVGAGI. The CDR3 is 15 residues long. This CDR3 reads CASTLTSGGQETQYF. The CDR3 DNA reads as TGTGCCAGCACCCTTACATCGGGGGGACAAGAGACCCAGTACTTC.

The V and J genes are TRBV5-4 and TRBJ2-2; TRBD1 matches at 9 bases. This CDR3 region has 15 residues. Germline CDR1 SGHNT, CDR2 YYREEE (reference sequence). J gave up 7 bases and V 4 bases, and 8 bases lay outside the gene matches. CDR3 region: CASSARDRANGELFF. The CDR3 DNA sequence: TGTGCCAGCAGCGCCCGGGACAGGGCGAACGGGGAGCTGTTTTTT.